The 8 T cell receptor beta chains presented below share a single source sample, sequenced in a study of blood T cell repertoires in COVID-19. The assay was immunoSEQ multiplex PCR, and TCRdb's table has in-frame clones only and misses some. The data show 150,000 to 160,000 clones, with around 79% seen just once and about 1.8% held by the top ten. Sequencing was performed on peripheral blood. These receptors were taken from a man older than 75 with acute or convalescent COVID-19.

The V gene is TRBV11-2, the J gene TRBJ2-2, with 11 bases fitting TRBD1. CDR3 length: 16 amino acids. CDR1 is SGHAT, CDR2 FQNNGV, per germline. V was clipped by 4 bases and J by 6 bases; unmatched bases: 7. CDR3 DNA sequence: TGTGCCAGCAGCTCCGGACAGGGGGCATGGTCCGGGGAGCTGTTTTTT. As protein: CASSSGQGAWSGELFF. The whole variable domain, remainder taken from reference TRBV11-2 and TRBJ2-2, is EAGVAQSPRYKIIEKRQSVAFWCNPISGHATLYWYQQILGQGPKLLIQFQNNGVVDDSQLPKDRFSAERLKGVDSTLKIQPAKLEDSAVYLCASSSGQGAWSGELFFGEGSRLTVL.

The genes are TRBV11-2 and TRBJ1-1; D possibly corresponds to TRBD1 (5 bases). The CDR3 runs 13 residues. V was pared by 1 base and J by 8 bases, with 11 bases between. Germline assignment: CDR1 SGHAT and CDR2 FQNNGV. In DNA form, the CDR3 reads TGTGCCAGCAGCTTAGGCCTCGACAGAGAAGCTTTCTTT. This gives the protein CASSLGLDREAFF. The variable domain in full, completed from reference TRBV11-2 and TRBJ1-1, reads EAGVAQSPRYKIIEKRQSVAFWCNPISGHATLYWYQQILGQGPKLLIQFQNNGVVDDSQLPKDRFSAERLKGVDSTLKIQPAKLEDSAVYLCASSLGLDREAFFGQGTRLTVV.

This chain joins TRBV5-4 and TRBJ1-2, with D tentatively TRBD1 (5 bases). The CDR3 sequence is 15 residues long. The germline V and J ends were trimmed by 2 bases and 7 bases, with 18 bases remaining between them. Looked up from germline, CDR1 is SGHNT and CDR2 is YYREEE (reference sequence). In DNA, the CDR3 is TGTGCCAGCAGCTTACCCGGCGGGGGAAGGAGTGGCTACACCTTC. Amino acid sequence: CASSLPGGGRSGYTF.

The rearrangement joins TRBV5-1 to TRBJ1-4, with 8 nucleotides matching TRBD1. The CDR3 totals 14 residues. CDR1 and CDR2 (germline): SGHRS, YFSETQ. The ends lost 4 bases at V and 8 bases at J; junction bases unmatched: 7. The CDR3 DNA reads as TGCGCCAGCAGCCATGGACAGGGCGAGGAAAAACTGTTTTTT. Encoded protein: CASSHGQGEEKLFF.

The chain employs TRBV19 and TRBJ2-2; 8 bases are a match to TRBD1. Germline V gene data show CDR1 as LNHDA and CDR2 as SQIVND (reference sequence). Unmatched junction bases numbered 7, after V lost 3 bases and J lost 7 bases. The CDR3 runs 15 residues. Here the CDR3 reads CASSMGRGPNGELFF. In DNA form, the CDR3 reads TGTGCCAGTAGTATGGGCAGGGGGCCGAACGGGGAGCTGTTTTTT.

The chain couples TRBV5-1 to TRBJ1-2; 8 bases match TRBD1. J lost 4 bases, V lost 6 bases, and 8 bases had no gene match. The germline V gene has CDR1 SGHRS and CDR2 YFSETQ. This CDR3 has 14 amino acids. DNA for the CDR3: TGCGCCAGCAAAGGGACAGGACCGATCTATGGCTACACCTTC. Amino acids: CASKGTGPIYGYTF. The whole variable domain, remainder taken from reference TRBV5-1 and TRBJ1-2, is KAGVTQTPRYLIKTRGQQVTLSCSPISGHRSVSWYQQTPGQGLQFLFEYFSETQRNKGNFPGRFSGRQFSNSRSEMNVSTLELGDSALYLCASKGTGPIYGYTFGSGTRLTVV.

The chain combines TRBV6-4 with TRBJ1-1, with a possible D match to TRBD1 (6 bases). There are 14 residues in the CDR3. V lost 4 bases and J 2 bases, leaving 11 bases between the germline ends. CDR1 is MRHNA and CDR2 is SNTAGT in the germline V gene. CDR3 in DNA: TGTGCCAGCAGTGCGACAGGCTTCAACACTGAAGCTTTCTTT. This encodes CASSATGFNTEAFF.

The chain joins TRBV5-4 to TRBJ2-7, with a weak D call TRBD1 (6 bases). Germline CDR1 is SGHNT and CDR2 is YYREEE (reference sequence). V was pared by 3 bases and J by 3 bases, with 10 bases between. The CDR3 spans 13 residues. The CDR3 coding sequence is TGTGCCAGCAGCTCAATGACAGGCTACGAGCAGTACTTC. This translates into CASSSMTGYEQYF.